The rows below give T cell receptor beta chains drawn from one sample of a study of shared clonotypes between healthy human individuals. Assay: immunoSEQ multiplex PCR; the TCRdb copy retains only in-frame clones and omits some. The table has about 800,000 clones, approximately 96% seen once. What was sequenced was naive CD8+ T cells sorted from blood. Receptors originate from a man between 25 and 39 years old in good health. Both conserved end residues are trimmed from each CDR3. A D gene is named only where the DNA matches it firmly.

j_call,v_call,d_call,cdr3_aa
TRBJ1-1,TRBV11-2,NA,ASSLPSTEAF
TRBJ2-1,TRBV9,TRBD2,ASSHSGLAGPSSYNEQF
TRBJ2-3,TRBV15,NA,ATSRDLPDTQY
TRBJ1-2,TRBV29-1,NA,SVVFPGVYGYT
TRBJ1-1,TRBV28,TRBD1,ASSLSGRDREGHTEAF
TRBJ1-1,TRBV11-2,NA,ASSLGVLYEAF
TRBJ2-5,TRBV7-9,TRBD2,ASSSESGVYQETQY
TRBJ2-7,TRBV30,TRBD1,AWSEGAGSYEQY
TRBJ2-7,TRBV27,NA,ASSLSGTSSYEQY
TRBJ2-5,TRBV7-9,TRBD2,ASSQAGGPQETQY
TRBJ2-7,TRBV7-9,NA,ASSSTGFSPYEQY
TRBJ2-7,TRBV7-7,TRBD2,ASSPISLAGSVDYEQY
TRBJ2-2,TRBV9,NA,ASSVQGGAGELF
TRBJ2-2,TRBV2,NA,ASSEILNGELF
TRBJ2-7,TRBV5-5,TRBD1,ASSLGFGTGGYEQY
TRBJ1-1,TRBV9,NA,ASSVGGGVAEAF
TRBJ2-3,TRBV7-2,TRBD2,ASSLWLAGATRDTDTQY
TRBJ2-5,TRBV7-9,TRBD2,ASSLEAGEGETQY
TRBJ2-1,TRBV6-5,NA,ASSLYNEQF
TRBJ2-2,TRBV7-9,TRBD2,ASSLLAGFSTGELF
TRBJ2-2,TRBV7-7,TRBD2,ASSSRLAGGTGELF
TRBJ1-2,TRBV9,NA,ASGYGGQEGYT
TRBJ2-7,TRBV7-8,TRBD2,ASSLGRQREFSYEQY
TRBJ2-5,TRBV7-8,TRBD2,ASLWRLADQETQY
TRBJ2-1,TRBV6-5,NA,ASSYLTGDLGYEQF
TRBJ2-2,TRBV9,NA,ASSPGSLLDTGELF
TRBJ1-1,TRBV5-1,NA,ASSLEGTEAF
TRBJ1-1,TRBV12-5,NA,ASGLAGVAF